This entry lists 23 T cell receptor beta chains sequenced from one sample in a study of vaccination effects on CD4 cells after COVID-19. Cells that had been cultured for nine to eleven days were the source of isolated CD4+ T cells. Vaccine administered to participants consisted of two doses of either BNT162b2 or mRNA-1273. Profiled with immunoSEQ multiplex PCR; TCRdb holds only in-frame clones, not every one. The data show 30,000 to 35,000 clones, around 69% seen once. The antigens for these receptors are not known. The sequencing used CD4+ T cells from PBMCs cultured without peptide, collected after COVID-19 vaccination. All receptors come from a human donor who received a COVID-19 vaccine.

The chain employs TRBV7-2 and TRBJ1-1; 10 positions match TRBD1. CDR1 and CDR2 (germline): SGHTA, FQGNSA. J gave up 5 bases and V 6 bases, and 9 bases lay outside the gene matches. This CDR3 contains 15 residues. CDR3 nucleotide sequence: TGTGCCAGCAGTCTAAGACAGGGGGCGAATACTGAAGCTTTCTTT. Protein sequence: CASSLRQGANTEAFF.

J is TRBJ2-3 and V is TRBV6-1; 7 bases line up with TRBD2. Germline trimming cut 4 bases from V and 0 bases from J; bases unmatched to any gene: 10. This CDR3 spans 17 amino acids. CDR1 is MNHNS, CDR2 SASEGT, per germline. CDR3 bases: TGTGCCAGCAGTGTAGGTAACCTAGCGGCGAGCACAGATACGCAGTATTTT. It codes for CASSVGNLAASTDTQYF.

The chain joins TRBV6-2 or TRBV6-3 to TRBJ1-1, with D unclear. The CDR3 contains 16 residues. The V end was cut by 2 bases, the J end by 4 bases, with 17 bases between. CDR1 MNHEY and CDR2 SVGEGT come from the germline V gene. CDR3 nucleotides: TGTGCCAGCAGTTACAGTATAGCCCCCCAGAGCACTGAAGCTTTCTTT. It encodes CASSYSIAPQSTEAFF.

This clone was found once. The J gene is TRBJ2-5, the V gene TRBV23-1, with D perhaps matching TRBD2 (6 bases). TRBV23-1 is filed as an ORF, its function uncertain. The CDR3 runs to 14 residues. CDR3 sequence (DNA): TGCGCTTCCTCGTGGAGGGTGGAACAAGAGACCCAGTACTTC. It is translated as CASSWRVEQETQYF.

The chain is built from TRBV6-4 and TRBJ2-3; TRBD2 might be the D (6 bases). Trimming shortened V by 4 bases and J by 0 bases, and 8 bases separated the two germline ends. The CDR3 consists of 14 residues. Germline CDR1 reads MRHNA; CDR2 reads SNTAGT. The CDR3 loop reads CASSAGTSTDTQYF. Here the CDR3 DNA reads TGTGCCAGCAGTGCCGGGACTAGCACAGATACGCAGTATTTT.

The CDR3 region has the DNA TGCAGTGCTAGTAACTCCGGGAGATACAATGAGCAGTTCTTC. Protein sequence: CSASNSGRYNEQFF. This chain connects TRBV20-1 to TRBJ2-1; TRBD2 is a possible D gene (6 bases). This CDR3 contains 14 residues. Per the germline V gene, CDR1 is DFQATT and CDR2 is SNEGSKA (reference sequence). V was shortened by 3 bases and J by 4 bases, with 13 bases between the two germline ends.

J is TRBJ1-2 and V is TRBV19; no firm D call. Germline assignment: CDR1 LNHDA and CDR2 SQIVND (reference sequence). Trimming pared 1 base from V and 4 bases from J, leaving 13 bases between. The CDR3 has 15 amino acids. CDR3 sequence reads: CASSIVDGTAYGYTF. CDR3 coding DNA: TGTGCCAGTAGTATAGTAGACGGCACAGCCTATGGCTACACCTTC.

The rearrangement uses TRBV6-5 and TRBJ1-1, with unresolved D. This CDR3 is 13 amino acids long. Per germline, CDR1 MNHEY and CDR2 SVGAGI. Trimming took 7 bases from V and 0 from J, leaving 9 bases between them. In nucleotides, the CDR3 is TGTGCCAGCATTGGACTGTTGAACACTGAAGCTTTCTTT. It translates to CASIGLLNTEAFF.

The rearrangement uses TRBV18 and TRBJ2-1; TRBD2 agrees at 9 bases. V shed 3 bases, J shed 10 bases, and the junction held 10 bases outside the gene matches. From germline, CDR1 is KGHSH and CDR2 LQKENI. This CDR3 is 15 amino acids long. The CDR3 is CASSPGTSKNREQFF. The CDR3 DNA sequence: TGTGCCAGCTCACCCGGGACTAGCAAAAACCGGGAGCAGTTCTTC.

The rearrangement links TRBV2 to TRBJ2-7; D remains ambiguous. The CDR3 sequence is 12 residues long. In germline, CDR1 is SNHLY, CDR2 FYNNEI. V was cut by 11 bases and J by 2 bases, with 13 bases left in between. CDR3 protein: CAVARLPYEQYF. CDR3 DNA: TGTGCCGTCGCTAGGCTACCCTACGAGCAGTACTTC.

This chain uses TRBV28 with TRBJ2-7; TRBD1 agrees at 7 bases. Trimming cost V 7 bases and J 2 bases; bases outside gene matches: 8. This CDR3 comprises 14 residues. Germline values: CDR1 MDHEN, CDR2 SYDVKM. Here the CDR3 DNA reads TGTGCCAGCACCCCGACAGGGCCCCCCTACGAGCAGTACTTC. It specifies CASTPTGPPYEQYF.

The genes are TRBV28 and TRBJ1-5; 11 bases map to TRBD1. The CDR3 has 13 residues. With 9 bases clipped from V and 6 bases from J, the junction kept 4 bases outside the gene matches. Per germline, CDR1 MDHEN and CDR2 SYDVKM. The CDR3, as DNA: TGTGCCAGTCGGACAGGGGGCAGTCAGCCCCAGCATTTT. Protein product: CASRTGGSQPQHF.

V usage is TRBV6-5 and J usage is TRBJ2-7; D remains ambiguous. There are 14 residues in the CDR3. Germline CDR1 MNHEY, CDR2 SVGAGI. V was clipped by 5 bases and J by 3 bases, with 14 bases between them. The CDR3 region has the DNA TGTGCCAGCAGTAAAAACATCTGGGACTACGAGCAGTACTTC. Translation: CASSKNIWDYEQYF.

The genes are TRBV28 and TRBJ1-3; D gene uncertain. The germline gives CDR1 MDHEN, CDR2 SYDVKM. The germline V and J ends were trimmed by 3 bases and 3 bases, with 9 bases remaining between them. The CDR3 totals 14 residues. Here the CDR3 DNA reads TGTGCCAGCAGTTTCCCACAAGGTGGAAACACCATATATTTT. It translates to CASSFPQGGNTIYF.

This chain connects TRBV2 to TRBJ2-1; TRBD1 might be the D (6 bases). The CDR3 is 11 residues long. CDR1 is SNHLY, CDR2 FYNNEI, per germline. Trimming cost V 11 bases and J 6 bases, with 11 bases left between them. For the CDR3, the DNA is TGTGCCGGACAGACTTTCAATGAGCAGTTCTTC. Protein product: CAGQTFNEQFF.

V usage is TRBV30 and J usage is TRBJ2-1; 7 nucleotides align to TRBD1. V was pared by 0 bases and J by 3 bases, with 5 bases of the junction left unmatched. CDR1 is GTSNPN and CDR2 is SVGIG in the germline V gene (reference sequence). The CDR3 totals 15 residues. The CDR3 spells CAWSVGTANYNEQFF. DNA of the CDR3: TGTGCCTGGAGTGTTGGGACAGCCAACTACAATGAGCAGTTCTTC.

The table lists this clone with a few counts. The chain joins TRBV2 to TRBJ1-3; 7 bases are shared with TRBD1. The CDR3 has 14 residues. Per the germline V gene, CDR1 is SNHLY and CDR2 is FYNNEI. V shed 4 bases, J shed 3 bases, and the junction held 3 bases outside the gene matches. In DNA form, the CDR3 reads TGTGCCAGCAGTGGGACAGGCAATGGAAACACCATATATTTT. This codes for CASSGTGNGNTIYF. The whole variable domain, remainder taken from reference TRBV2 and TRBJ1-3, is EPEVTQTPSHQVTQMGQEVILRCVPISNHLYFYWYRQILGQKVEFLVSFYNNEISEKSEIFDDQFSVERPDGSNFTLKIRSTKLEDSAMYFCASSGTGNGNTIYFGEGSWLTVV.

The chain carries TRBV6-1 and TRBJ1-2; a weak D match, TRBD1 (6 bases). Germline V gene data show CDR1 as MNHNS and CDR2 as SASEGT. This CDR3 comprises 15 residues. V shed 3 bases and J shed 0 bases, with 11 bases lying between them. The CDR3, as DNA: TGTGCCAGCAGTGATCAGGGGCGAGCTAACTATGGCTACACCTTC. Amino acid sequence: CASSDQGRANYGYTF.

The CDR3 loop is CASSPSPNNVLTF. Written as DNA, the CDR3 is TGTGCCAGCAGCCCGTCCCCTAACAACGTCCTGACTTTC. This sequence joins TRBV6-5 and TRBJ2-6; D is unresolved. Germline loops: CDR1 MNHEY, CDR2 SVGAGI. Trimming left V 6 bases short and J 9 bases short, with 12 bases between. This CDR3 contains 13 residues.

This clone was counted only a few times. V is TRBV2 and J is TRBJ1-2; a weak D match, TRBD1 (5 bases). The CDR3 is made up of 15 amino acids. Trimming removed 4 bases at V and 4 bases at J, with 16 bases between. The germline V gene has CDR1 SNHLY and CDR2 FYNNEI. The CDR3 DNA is TGTGCCAGCAGTGCAGGGCCAGGGATTGTCTATGGCTACACCTTC. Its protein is CASSAGPGIVYGYTF.

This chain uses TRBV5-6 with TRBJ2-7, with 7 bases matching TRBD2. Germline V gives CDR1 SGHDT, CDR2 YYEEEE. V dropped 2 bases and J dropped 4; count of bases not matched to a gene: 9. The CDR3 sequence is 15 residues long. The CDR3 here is CASSFGGGPGYEQYF. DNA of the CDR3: TGTGCCAGCAGCTTTGGGGGGGGTCCAGGGTACGAGCAGTACTTC.

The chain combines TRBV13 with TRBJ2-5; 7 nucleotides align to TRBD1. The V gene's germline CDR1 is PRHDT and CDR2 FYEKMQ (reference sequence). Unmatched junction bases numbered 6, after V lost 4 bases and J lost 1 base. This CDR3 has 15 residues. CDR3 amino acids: CASSYRTGVQETQYF. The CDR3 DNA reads TGTGCCAGCAGCTATCGGACAGGCGTCCAAGAGACCCAGTACTTC.

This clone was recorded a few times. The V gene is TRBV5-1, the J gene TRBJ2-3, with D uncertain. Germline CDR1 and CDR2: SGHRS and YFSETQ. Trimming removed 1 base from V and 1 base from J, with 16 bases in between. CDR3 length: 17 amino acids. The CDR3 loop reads CASSLLTGQRGTDTQYF. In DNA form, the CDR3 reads TGCGCCAGCAGCTTGTTAACCGGGCAGAGAGGCACAGATACGCAGTATTTT.